The 23 T cell receptor beta chains presented below share a single source sample, sequenced in a study of PD-L1 blockade in urothelial cancer. Time point defined: peripheral blood 6 weeks after treatment start. Assay used: immunoSEQ multiplex PCR; TCRdb lists only in-frame clones, some missing. The sample shows tens of thousands of clones, 86% of them seen only once. Sample: PBMCs, taken around atezolizumab (anti-PD-L1) treatment. The receptors here all came from a man between 60 and 70 years old with urothelial cancer.

V gene TRBV18 combines with J gene TRBJ2-7, with a weak D call TRBD1 (5 bases). Germline V lookup: CDR1 KGHSH, CDR2 LQKENI. V dropped 3 bases and J dropped 5 bases, with 14 bases sitting between them. The CDR3 loop spans 14 amino acids. The chain's CDR3 is CASSPQGNDNEQYF. In nucleotides, the CDR3 is TGTGCCAGCTCACCGCAGGGAAACGACAACGAGCAGTACTTC.

The chain uses TRBV19 and TRBJ2-1, with 11 bases that match TRBD2. CDR3 size: 14 residues. Germline V gene lookup returns CDR1 LNHDA and CDR2 SQIVND (reference sequence). Unmatched junction bases numbered 5, after V lost 4 bases and J lost 9 bases. The CDR3 spells CASSNSGGGFEQFF. The CDR3 bases are TGTGCCAGTAGTAATAGCGGGGGGGGCTTTGAGCAGTTCTTC. The complete variable domain, with remaining parts taken from reference TRBV19 and TRBJ2-1, reads DGGITQSPKYLFRKEGQNVTLSCEQNLNHDAMYWYRQDPGQGLRLIYYSQIVNDFQKGDIAEGYSVSREKKESFPLTVTSAQKNPTAFYLCASSNSGGGFEQFFGPGTRLTVL.

This clone appeared a single time. This sequence joins TRBV15 and TRBJ1-3, with a weak D call TRBD1 (5 bases). V lost 5 bases, J lost 2 bases, and 10 bases lay in between. CDR3 length equals 14 residues. The germline gives CDR1 LNHNV, CDR2 YYDKDF (reference sequence). The CDR3 region has the DNA TGTGCCACCAGCTTTACAGGAGCTGGAAACACCATATATTTT. It codes for CATSFTGAGNTIYF.

This clone has only one observation. V is TRBV27 and J is TRBJ2-5; 10 bases fit TRBD2. V gave up 4 bases and J gave up 5 bases; unmatched junction bases: 16. The CDR3 sequence is 18 residues long. CDR1 is MNHEY, CDR2 SMNVEV, per germline (reference sequence). CDR3 DNA: TGTGCCAGCAGTTCCAGGGGGCGCAAGCGGGGGGGGCAGGAGACCCAGTACTTC. Its translation is CASSSRGRKRGGQETQYF.

The chain couples TRBV11-3 to TRBJ2-3; 9 bases line up with TRBD1. This CDR3 has 15 residues. Germline V gene sequence: CDR1 SGHNT, CDR2 YENEEA. The J segment lost 4 bases and the V segment lost 6 bases, leaving 8 bases of the junction unmatched. CDR3 residues: CASSHGTGYSDTQYF. CDR3 sequence (DNA): TGTGCCAGCAGTCACGGGACAGGGTATTCAGATACGCAGTATTTT.

The chain links TRBV29-1 to TRBJ2-2; TRBD1 matches at 9 bases. The CDR3 length is 15 residues. Germline V CDR1 and CDR2: SQVTM, ANQGSEA. J gave up 3 bases and V 6 bases, and 8 bases lay outside the gene matches. The chain's CDR3 is CSVKEGDRDTGELFF. The CDR3 coding sequence is TGCAGCGTCAAAGAGGGGGACAGGGACACCGGGGAGCTGTTTTTT.

V gene TRBV5-8 combines with J gene TRBJ2-3; the match to TRBD1 covers 9 bases. This CDR3 has 15 residues. The V and J ends lost 4 bases and 1 base, in that order; junction bases with no gene match: 4. The V gene's germline CDR1 is SGHTS and CDR2 YDEGEE. The CDR3 sequence is CASSIRTGGTDTQYF. CDR3 coding DNA: TGTGCCAGCAGCATACGGACAGGGGGCACAGATACGCAGTATTTT.

The rearrangement links TRBV21-1 to TRBJ1-1; the DNA was not used to check the table's D call, TRBD1. TRBV21-1 is listed as a pseudogene. CDR3 size: 18 residues. This CDR3 reads CASSKTRDRGSMNTEAFF. CDR3 coding DNA: TGTGCCAGCAGCAAAACAAGGGACAGGGGTTCCATGAACACTGAAGCTTTCTTT.

This clone was recorded a few times. The J gene is TRBJ2-1, the V gene TRBV19, with 10 bases aligning to TRBD1. CDR1 and CDR2 from the germline V gene are LNHDA and SQIVND (reference sequence). Unmatched junction bases numbered 6, after V lost 7 bases and J lost 6 bases. This CDR3 region has 14 residues. CDR3 loop: CASKGQGSFNEQFF. The CDR3 DNA reads TGTGCCAGTAAGGGACAGGGGAGTTTCAATGAGCAGTTCTTC. Filled out from reference TRBV19 and TRBJ2-1, the complete variable domain reads DGGITQSPKYLFRKEGQNVTLSCEQNLNHDAMYWYRQDPGQGLRLIYYSQIVNDFQKGDIAEGYSVSREKKESFPLTVTSAQKNPTAFYLCASKGQGSFNEQFFGPGTRLTVL.

The chain carries TRBV28 and TRBJ2-3, with D perhaps TRBD2 (6 bases). Trimming pared 2 bases from V and 4 bases from J, leaving 13 bases between. Looked up from germline, CDR1 is MDHEN and CDR2 is SYDVKM. The CDR3 is 15 amino acids. The CDR3 DNA sequence: TGTGCCAGCAGTTTAGGGCTAGCGTGGGCAGATACGCAGTATTTT. It yields the protein CASSLGLAWADTQYF. The full variable domain, completed using reference TRBV28 and TRBJ2-3, is DVKVTQSSRYLVKRTGEKVFLECVQDMDHENMFWYRQDPGLGLRLIYFSYDVKMKEKGDIPEGYSVSREKKERFSLILESASTNQTSMYLCASSLGLAWADTQYFGPGTRLTVL.

CDR3 sequence reads: CASSDDRGDVTGELFF. The DNA for the CDR3 is TGCGCCAGCAGCGACGACAGGGGGGACGTTACCGGGGAGCTGTTTTTT. The chain has TRBV10-1 and TRBJ2-2; 9 bases align to TRBD1. Germline-derived CDR1 and CDR2 are WNHNN and SYGVQD (reference sequence). The CDR3 has 16 amino acids. Germline trimming cut 6 bases from V and 5 bases from J; bases unmatched to any gene: 10.

The genes are TRBV15 and TRBJ1-1, with 9 bases aligning to TRBD1. Germline V gene data show CDR1 as LNHNV and CDR2 as YYDKDF (reference sequence). V dropped 1 base and J dropped 3; count of bases not matched to a gene: 6. The CDR3 length is 16 residues. Here the CDR3 reads CATSRGWGQGDTEAFF. The DNA of the CDR3 is TGTGCCACCAGCAGAGGATGGGGACAGGGAGACACTGAAGCTTTCTTT. Drawing the rest from reference TRBV15 and TRBJ1-1, the complete variable domain is DAMVIQNPRYQVTQFGKPVTLSCSQTLNHNVMYWYQQKSSQAPKLLFHYYDKDFNNEADTPDNFQSRRPNTSFCFLDIRSPGLGDTAMYLCATSRGWGQGDTEAFFGQGTRLTVV.

This clone came up a few times. V is TRBV5-1 and J is TRBJ1-1, with TRBD1 identical over 7 bases. The J segment lost 3 bases and the V segment lost 4 bases, leaving 6 bases of the junction unmatched. The CDR3 runs to 14 residues. The germline V gene encodes CDR1 SGHRS and CDR2 YFSETQ. The CDR3 reads CASSLGTVDTEAFF. The CDR3 bases are TGCGCCAGCAGCCTCGGGACAGTGGACACTGAAGCTTTCTTT.

This clone has just one count. The chain uses TRBV9 and TRBJ1-1; the match to TRBD1 covers 9 bases. V shed 4 bases and J 11 bases; nucleotides not matched to a gene: 9. Germline V gene sequence: CDR1 SGDLS, CDR2 YYNGEE. The CDR3 runs 13 residues. CDR3: CASSSSGTGRAFF. CDR3 bases: TGTGCCAGCAGCTCATCCGGGACAGGGAGGGCTTTCTTT.

The chain employs TRBV19 and TRBJ2-7; D is unclear. Germline CDR1 and CDR2: LNHDA and SQIVND (reference sequence). The CDR3 is made up of 15 amino acids. Between the trimmed V and J ends, which lost 6 bases and 1 base, there was a span of 16 bases. As DNA, the CDR3 is TGTGCCAGTAGGAAACGGTCAGACGGGTCCTACGAGCAGTACTTC. Translated: CASRKRSDGSYEQYF.

CDR3 region: CASSLAGGVETQYF. In DNA, the CDR3 is TGTGCCAGCAGCTTAGCAGGAGGCGTGGAGACCCAGTACTTC. This chain joins TRBV7-9 and TRBJ2-5, with D possibly matching TRBD2 (5 bases). V was trimmed by 0 bases and J by 5 bases, leaving 10 bases between them. Germline-derived CDR1 and CDR2 are SEHNR and FQNEAQ (reference sequence). The CDR3 runs to 14 residues. Using reference TRBV7-9 and TRBJ2-5 for the parts outside the CDR3, the full variable domain is DTGVSQNPRHKITKRGQNVTFRCDPISEHNRLYWYRQTLGQGPEFLTYFQNEAQLEKSRLLSDRFSAERPKGSFSTLEIQRTEQGDSAMYLCASSLAGGVETQYFGPGTRLLVL.

The chain carries TRBV5-1 and TRBJ1-4; D unclear. The CDR3 spans 15 residues. Germline-derived CDR1 and CDR2 are SGHRS and YFSETQ. Trimming cost V 4 bases and J 5 bases, with 15 bases left between them. The CDR3 region has the DNA TGCGCCAGCAGCCAAACCCTCGGTAGAAATGAAAAACTGTTTTTT. It codes for CASSQTLGRNEKLFF.

This clone has just a few counts. The junction and the germline gene differ at one end; a read error may be behind it. The rearrangement uses TRBV7-7 and TRBJ2-2; 10 bases align to TRBD2. This CDR3 is 14 amino acids long. CDR1 and CDR2 from the germline V gene are SSHAT and FNYEAQ (reference sequence). CDR3: CASSSGGAPGELFF. CDR3 sequence (DNA): TGTGCTAGCAGCAGCGGGGGGGCTCCCGGGGAGCTGTTTTTT.

The rearrangement joins TRBV5-1 to TRBJ2-5; 7 bases are a match to TRBD1. Germline V CDR1 and CDR2: SGHRS, YFSETQ. V trimming: 0 bases; J trimming: 5 bases; junction bases outside the gene matches: 4. This CDR3 spans 14 amino acids. This CDR3 reads CASSLEGARETQYF. The CDR3 coding sequence is TGCGCCAGCAGCTTGGAGGGGGCGAGGGAGACCCAGTACTTC.

This clone was seen just once. The chain joins TRBV7-9 to TRBJ2-1, with 12 bases that match TRBD2. CDR1 SEHNR and CDR2 FQNEAQ come from the germline V gene (reference sequence). The CDR3 extends over 18 amino acids. After removal of 4 bases from V and 1 base from J, the junction contained 8 bases not matched to a gene. The CDR3 reads CASSSPTSGGPSYNEQFF. CDR3 DNA: TGTGCCAGCAGCTCCCCCACTAGCGGGGGGCCTTCCTACAATGAGCAGTTCTTC.

The rearrangement joins TRBV27 to TRBJ1-4; unclear D gene. The germline V gene has CDR1 MNHEY and CDR2 SMNVEV (reference sequence). The length of the CDR3 is 15 residues. Trimming removed 3 bases at V and 2 bases at J, with 10 bases between. The CDR3 region is CASSFWGGTNEKLFF. CDR3 DNA sequence: TGTGCCAGCAGTTTCTGGGGAGGGACTAATGAAAAACTGTTTTTT.

This rearrangement joins TRBV30 to TRBJ1-3; D unresolved. V was shortened by 2 bases and J by 4 bases, with 12 bases between the two germline ends. The CDR3 spans 14 residues. Germline-derived CDR1 and CDR2 are GTSNPN and SVGIG (reference sequence). The CDR3 region has the DNA TGTGCCTGGAGTTTCGAGGGTCTAGGAAACACCATATATTTT. Translation: CAWSFEGLGNTIYF.

The chain combines TRBV2 with TRBJ1-5; tentatively, D is TRBD1 (6 bases). Germline assignment: CDR1 SNHLY and CDR2 FYNNEI. The CDR3 is 15 amino acids. Trimming took 6 bases from V and 6 from J, leaving 18 bases between them. The CDR3 sequence: CASRLGGGAGQPQHF. CDR3 coding DNA: TGTGCCAGCAGGCTAGGGGGGGGCGCGGGTCAGCCCCAGCATTTT.